The T cell receptor beta chain under discussion was sequenced for a study of PD-1 blockade in classical Hodgkin lymphoma. Notes on the study in general: Newly diagnosed patients were reported to exhibit reduced baseline TCR diversity relative to healthy donors. Newly diagnosed patients and complete responders had comparable diversity at baseline.

As to time point: cycle 4 day 1 (C4D1), after less than 7 weeks of nivolumab. Brentuximab vedotin exposure varied among the patients, all of whom had relapsed after autologous stem cell transplantation. The CD4+ T cells used were purified from thawed PBMCs through magnetic negative selection. The CDR3 runs 14 residues. Germline loops: CDR1 SGHNT, CDR2 YYREEE (reference sequence). The V end was cut by 4 bases, the J end by 7 bases, with 17 bases between. Concerning this clone: Its antigen is as yet unknown.

Measured with immunoSEQ multiplex PCR; TCRdb has only the in-frame clones, and not every one. The repertoire holds around 13,000 clones, with roughly 90% as singletons. Sequencing was performed on CD4+ T cells from blood, taken before the fourth cycle of nivolumab. This receptor was taken from a human donor with classical Hodgkin lymphoma. The rearrangement joins TRBV5-4 to TRBJ1-1; unclear D gene. CDR3 nucleotide sequence: TGTGCCAGCAGCCAAGCCCGTTACGGGTTTGAAGCTTTCTTT. This sequence encodes CASSQARYGFEAFF.